Presented here are 32 T cell receptor beta chains from one specimen sequenced in a study of graft-versus-host responses after intestinal transplantation. Some clones are missing from TCRdb's copy, which holds only in-frame ones; the method was immunoSEQ multiplex PCR. The sample carries 25,000 to 35,000 clones, 85% to 95% recorded once. The sample was PBMCs, taken about 65 days after intestinal transplant. These receptors all stem from a human patient who received an intestinal transplant, so some T cells may come from the graft donor.

The rearrangement joins TRBV10-2 to TRBJ1-2, with D unresolved. The germline V and J ends were trimmed by 4 bases and 0 bases, with 12 bases remaining between them. CDR1 and CDR2 from the germline V gene are WSHSY and SAAADI. CDR3 length: 15 amino acids. The CDR3 here is CASSVRPTSNYGYTF. The CDR3 DNA reads as TGCGCCAGCAGTGTACGGCCGACCTCTAACTATGGCTACACCTTC.

The CDR3 region has the DNA TGTGCCAGCAGCGGCGGGGAACCGGGGGCCTACGAGCAGTACTTC. Encoded protein: CASSGGEPGAYEQYF. This chain uses TRBV9 with TRBJ2-7, with TRBD2 as a possible D gene (6 bases). V was trimmed by 3 bases and J by 2 bases, leaving 15 bases between them. Germline loops: CDR1 SGDLS, CDR2 YYNGEE. CDR3 length: 15 residues.

The chain employs TRBV9 and TRBJ2-1; D is perhaps TRBD2 (6 bases). The germline V gene has CDR1 SGDLS and CDR2 YYNGEE. Trimming left V 0 bases short and J 4 bases short, with 14 bases between. CDR3 length: 16 amino acids. Written as DNA, the CDR3 is TGTGCCAGCAGCGTAGTCTCCAGCGGGCCATACAATGAGCAGTTCTTC. Translated: CASSVVSSGPYNEQFF.

V is TRBV4-1 and J is TRBJ2-7; D call uncertain. Germline lookup yields CDR1 MGHRA and CDR2 YSYEKL. The V and J ends lost 1 base and 0 bases respectively, with 10 bases between them. The CDR3 spans 15 residues. The CDR3 DNA reads as TGCGCCAGCAGCCAAGTATCCACGAGCTCCTACGAGCAGTACTTC. It encodes CASSQVSTSSYEQYF.

The sample holds one count of this clone. This sequence joins TRBV4-3 and TRBJ1-5; no firm D call. The V gene lost 4 bases and the J gene lost 3 bases, with 10 bases spanning the gap. The germline gives CDR1 LGHNA, CDR2 YSLEER. CDR3 length equals 14 residues. Here the CDR3 reads CASSPTGDNQPQHF. CDR3 nucleotides: TGCGCCAGCAGCCCCACTGGGGACAATCAGCCCCAGCATTTT.

The J gene is TRBJ2-3, the V gene TRBV4-3, with D unclear. The CDR3 length is 14 residues. CDR1 and CDR2 from the germline V gene are LGHNA and YSLEER. The V end was cut by 3 bases, the J end by 5 bases, with 12 bases between. Here the CDR3 reads CASSQRGSEDTQYF. The CDR3, as DNA: TGCGCCAGCAGCCAGCGCGGTTCTGAAGATACGCAGTATTTT.

This chain uses TRBV5-1 with TRBJ1-1; D is ambiguous. The V and J ends lost 3 bases and 0 bases respectively, with 6 bases between them. The germline gives CDR1 SGHRS, CDR2 YFSETQ. The length of the CDR3 is 13 residues. CDR3 sequence: CASSSGLNTEAFF. CDR3 nucleotide sequence: TGCGCCAGCAGCTCCGGCCTGAACACTGAAGCTTTCTTT.

The gene calls are TRBV19 and TRBJ1-1; D is unclear. The CDR3 contains 12 residues. Germline V gives CDR1 LNHDA, CDR2 SQIVND (reference sequence). Trimming shortened V by 5 bases and J by 0 bases, and 4 bases separated the two germline ends. CDR3 in DNA: TGTGCCAGTAGTCTAATGAACACTGAAGCTTTCTTT. It codes for CASSLMNTEAFF.

This clone was counted a single time. The genes are TRBV2 and TRBJ2-3; D remains ambiguous. Germline assignment: CDR1 SNHLY and CDR2 FYNNEI. Trimming removed 2 bases at V and 0 bases at J, with 9 bases between. The CDR3 loop spans 15 amino acids. The CDR3 DNA is TGTGCCAGCAGTGAACCAAAGACGAGCACAGATACGCAGTATTTT. Residues: CASSEPKTSTDTQYF.

The chain recombines TRBV4-1 with TRBJ1-5; possible D gene TRBD1, 6 bases. The length of the CDR3 is 15 residues. CDR1 is MGHRA and CDR2 is YSYEKL in the germline V gene. The germline V and J ends were trimmed by 0 bases and 6 bases, with 12 bases remaining between them. CDR3 coding DNA: TGCGCCAGCAGCCAAGAACCGCAGGGGAGTCAGCCCCAGCATTTT. Translation gives CASSQEPQGSQPQHF.

This clone was found once. The chain joins TRBV5-1 to TRBJ2-3, with no clear D. Germline loops: CDR1 SGHRS, CDR2 YFSETQ. With 0 bases removed from V and 1 base from J, the gap between germline ends came to 12 bases. This CDR3 is 16 amino acids long. The CDR3 is CASSLASYRGTDTQYF. The CDR3 DNA reads as TGCGCCAGCAGCTTGGCCTCTTACCGGGGCACAGATACGCAGTATTTT.

V is TRBV23-1 and J is TRBJ2-1, with 13 bases identical to TRBD2. TRBV23-1 counts as an open reading frame of uncertain function. The CDR3 is 17 amino acids. The junction had 8 bases not matched to a gene; V was cut back by 1 base and J by 8 bases. CDR3 DNA: TGCGCCAGCAGTCAATTCCGGACTAGCGGGAGTGTAGATGAGCAGTTCTTC. It translates to CASSQFRTSGSVDEQFF.

The gene calls are TRBV10-3 and TRBJ2-2, with 9 bases fitting TRBD2. The germline V gene encodes CDR1 ENHRY and CDR2 SYGVKD. The CDR3 contains 14 residues. Trimming removed 6 bases from V and 4 bases from J; junction bases left unmatched: 3. CDR3 sequence reads: CAISGLASTGELFF. In DNA form, the CDR3 reads TGTGCCATCAGCGGACTAGCGAGCACCGGGGAGCTGTTTTTT.

The genes are TRBV6-1 and TRBJ2-7; 10 nucleotides line up with TRBD2. The ends lost 2 bases at V and 3 bases at J; junction bases unmatched: 10. The CDR3 totals 17 residues. CDR1 is MNHNS, CDR2 SASEGT, per germline. CDR3 sequence: CASSEWDLAGDFYEQYF. The DNA of the CDR3 is TGTGCCAGCAGTGAATGGGATCTAGCGGGGGATTTCTACGAGCAGTACTTC.

J is TRBJ2-7 and V is TRBV6-6; perhaps TRBD2 as D (5 bases). Trimming shortened V by 0 bases and J by 2 bases, and 8 bases separated the two germline ends. This CDR3 is 14 amino acids long. CDR1 is MNHNY and CDR2 is SVGAGI in the germline V gene (reference sequence). In DNA, the CDR3 is TGTGCCAGCAGTTACTCAGCGGAAGCCTACGAGCAGTACTTC. Protein: CASSYSAEAYEQYF.

This sequence joins TRBV5-8 and TRBJ2-5; weak D call: TRBD1 (6 bases). Trimming took 1 base from V and 4 from J, leaving 17 bases between them. Looked up from germline, CDR1 is SGHTS and CDR2 is YDEGEE. There are 16 residues in the CDR3. The CDR3 here is CASSLRAGVGLETQYF. Written as DNA, the CDR3 is TGTGCCAGCAGCTTGAGGGCAGGGGTAGGATTAGAGACCCAGTACTTC.

The chain joins TRBV5-1 to TRBJ2-3; possible D gene TRBD1, 6 bases. V lost 3 bases and J lost 6, with 23 bases in between. This CDR3 comprises 17 residues. Germline V gene sequence: CDR1 SGHRS, CDR2 YFSETQ. CDR3 region: CASSWRTDLPDMDTQYF. CDR3 DNA sequence: TGCGCCAGCAGCTGGAGGACAGACTTACCGGATATGGATACGCAGTATTTT.

The CDR3 spells CASSPLALNEQFF. DNA for the CDR3: TGTGCCAGCAGCCCACTAGCGCTCAATGAGCAGTTCTTC. The rearrangement links TRBV5-6 to TRBJ2-1; 7 bases line up with TRBD2. The CDR3 totals 13 residues. From germline, CDR1 is SGHDT and CDR2 YYEEEE. Unmatched junction bases numbered 4, after V lost 4 bases and J lost 6 bases. The complete variable domain, with remaining parts taken from reference TRBV5-6 and TRBJ2-1, reads DAGVTQSPTHLIKTRGQQVTLRCSPKSGHDTVSWYQQALGQGPQFIFQYYEEEERQRGNFPDRFSGHQFPNYSSELNVNALLLGDSALYLCASSPLALNEQFFGPGTRLTVL.

This clone appeared once. The V gene is TRBV9, the J gene TRBJ1-1, with D tentatively TRBD1 (5 bases). Germline V gene lookup returns CDR1 SGDLS and CDR2 YYNGEE. The CDR3 totals 14 residues. V was trimmed by 0 bases and J by 1 base, leaving 7 bases between them. CDR3 sequence (DNA): TGTGCCAGCAGCGTAGCCGGGGGGAACACTGAAGCTTTCTTT. Encoded protein: CASSVAGGNTEAFF.

The gene calls are TRBV28 and TRBJ1-6; D not resolved. This CDR3 is built from 15 residues. Germline V CDR1 and CDR2: MDHEN, SYDVKM. The germline V and J ends were trimmed by 8 bases and 7 bases, with 18 bases remaining between them. The CDR3, as DNA: TGTGCCAGCCGGAGTCGACTGGGCGAAAATTCACCCCTCCACTTT. Protein product: CASRSRLGENSPLHF.

The V gene is TRBV9, the J gene TRBJ1-2; D is perhaps TRBD1 (5 bases). The V gene's germline CDR1 is SGDLS and CDR2 YYNGEE. The CDR3 length is 14 residues. Deletions cut 0 bases from V and 8 bases from J, with 14 bases between. The CDR3 DNA is TGTGCCAGCAGCGTAGCTGGGGCACTTAGGGGCTACACCTTC. Residues: CASSVAGALRGYTF. Full variable domain (rest looked up from reference TRBV9 and TRBJ1-2): DSGVTQTPKHLITATGQRVTLRCSPRSGDLSVYWYQQSLDQGLQFLIQYYNGEERAKGNILERFSAQQFPDLHSELNLSSLELGDSALYFCASSVAGALRGYTFGSGTRLTVV.

The sample holds a few counts of this clone. The J gene is TRBJ2-7, the V gene TRBV2; D gene ambiguous. The CDR3 extends over 15 amino acids. Germline V gene lookup returns CDR1 SNHLY and CDR2 FYNNEI. The germline V and J ends were trimmed by 6 bases and 2 bases, with 17 bases remaining between them. Written as DNA, the CDR3 is TGTGCCAGCAGGTCGACAACTACCCTTCCCTACGAGCAGTACTTC. Protein sequence: CASRSTTTLPYEQYF.

This rearrangement joins TRBV9 to TRBJ2-1, with 14 nucleotides matching TRBD2. V dropped 3 bases and J dropped 4; count of bases not matched to a gene: 6. The CDR3 contains 17 residues. Germline V lookup: CDR1 SGDLS, CDR2 YYNGEE. Here the CDR3 DNA reads TGTGCCAGCAGCGAGGGGACTAGCGGGGGAAAATACAATGAGCAGTTCTTC. It specifies CASSEGTSGGKYNEQFF.

V is TRBV27 and J is TRBJ2-2; maybe TRBD1 (5 bases). CDR3 length: 14 residues. Germline V lookup: CDR1 MNHEY, CDR2 SMNVEV (reference sequence). The V and J ends lost 0 bases and 6 bases respectively, with 8 bases between them. Here the CDR3 DNA reads TGTGCCAGCAGTTTATCGGCAGGGCCCGGGGAGCTGTTTTTT. It specifies CASSLSAGPGELFF.

This sequence joins TRBV4-1 and TRBJ2-1, with 9 bases identical to TRBD2. V lost 8 bases and J lost 5; bases outside the gene matches: 10. Germline-derived CDR1 and CDR2 are MGHRA and YSYEKL. CDR3 length: 15 amino acids. This chain's CDR3 is CASRGREGRDNEQFF. The CDR3 coding sequence is TGCGCCAGCCGAGGGCGGGAGGGCCGGGACAATGAGCAGTTCTTC.

V and J are TRBV7-6 and TRBJ1-1; possibly TRBD1 for D (5 bases). Germline CDR1 SGHVS, CDR2 FNYEAQ. The CDR3 extends over 14 amino acids. Deletions cut 2 bases from V and 6 bases from J, with 13 bases between. CDR3 residues: CASSLPSGGPEAFF. CDR3 DNA: TGTGCCAGCAGCTTACCATCGGGGGGACCTGAAGCTTTCTTT.

The V gene is TRBV4-3, the J gene TRBJ2-1; TRBD2 agrees at 10 bases. V shed 3 bases and J 1 base; nucleotides not matched to a gene: 12. The CDR3 loop spans 19 amino acids. The germline V gene encodes CDR1 LGHNA and CDR2 YSLEER. The CDR3 is CASSQGPAGGLRSYNEQFF. In DNA form, the CDR3 reads TGCGCCAGCAGCCAGGGGCCAGCGGGGGGGCTTAGGTCCTACAATGAGCAGTTCTTC.

Only a few counts were recorded for this clone. V usage is TRBV7-9 and J usage is TRBJ1-2; no clear D. V lost 4 bases and J lost 5, with 8 bases in between. The CDR3 extends over 12 amino acids. Germline V gene lookup returns CDR1 SEHNR and CDR2 FQNEAQ (reference sequence). CDR3 loop: CASSSGWYGYTF. CDR3 coding DNA: TGTGCCAGCAGCTCGGGTTGGTATGGCTACACCTTC.

V gene TRBV28 combines with J gene TRBJ1-1, with D tentatively TRBD1 (6 bases). The CDR3 extends over 13 amino acids. Germline V gene data show CDR1 as MDHEN and CDR2 as SYDVKM. The V end was cut by 8 bases, the J end by 4 bases, with 14 bases between. DNA for the CDR3: TGTGCCAGCCACGACAGGCTCACCACTGAAGCTTTCTTT. Translated: CASHDRLTTEAFF. The whole variable domain, filled in from reference TRBV28 and TRBJ1-1, reads DVKVTQSSRYLVKRTGEKVFLECVQDMDHENMFWYRQDPGLGLRLIYFSYDVKMKEKGDIPEGYSVSREKKERFSLILESASTNQTSMYLCASHDRLTTEAFFGQGTRLTVV.

The rearrangement links TRBV6-5 to TRBJ2-5; D remains ambiguous. The CDR3 loop spans 12 amino acids. V was pared by 6 bases and J by 1 base, with 6 bases between. Germline V gene data show CDR1 as MNHEY and CDR2 as SVGAGI. This CDR3 is CASSQTQETQYF. The CDR3 coding sequence is TGTGCCAGCAGCCAGACCCAAGAGACCCAGTACTTC.

The rearrangement links TRBV29-1 to TRBJ1-1; D remains unclear. Trimming shortened V by 6 bases and J by 5 bases, and 16 bases separated the two germline ends. CDR3 length: 13 residues. Germline values: CDR1 SQVTM, CDR2 ANQGSEA. CDR3 region: CSVYDLGKTEAFF. The DNA of the CDR3 is TGCAGCGTATATGACTTGGGGAAAACTGAAGCTTTCTTT.

The rearrangement joins TRBV4-2 to TRBJ1-2, with a tentative D call TRBD1 (6 bases). Germline lookup yields CDR1 LGHNA and CDR2 YNFKEQ. V was cut by 1 base and J by 5 bases, with 14 bases left in between. This CDR3 has 15 residues. The CDR3 spells CASSQGGGFGYGYTF. DNA for the CDR3: TGTGCCAGCAGCCAAGGAGGGGGATTCGGATATGGCTACACCTTC.